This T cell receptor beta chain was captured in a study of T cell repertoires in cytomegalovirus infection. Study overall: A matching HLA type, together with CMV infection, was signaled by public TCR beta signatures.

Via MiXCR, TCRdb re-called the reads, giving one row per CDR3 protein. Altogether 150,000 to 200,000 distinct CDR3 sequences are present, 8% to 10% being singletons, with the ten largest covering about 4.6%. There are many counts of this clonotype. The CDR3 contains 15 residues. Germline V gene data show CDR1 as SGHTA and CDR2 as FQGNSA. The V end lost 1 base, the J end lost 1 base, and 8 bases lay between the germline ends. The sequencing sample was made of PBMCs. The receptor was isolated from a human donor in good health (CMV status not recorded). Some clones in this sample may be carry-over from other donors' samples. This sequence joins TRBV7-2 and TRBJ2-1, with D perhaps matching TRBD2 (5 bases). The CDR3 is CASSLVGKSYNEQFF. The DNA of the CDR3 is TGTGCCAGCAGCTTAGTCGGGAAGTCCTACAATGAGCAGTTCTTC.